Here is one T cell receptor beta chain with its context. Its antigen is as yet unknown. A read error may account for a junction end that differs from germline. This entry comes from a study of CD8 T cells in ankylosing spondylitis. TCRdb reprocessed the 5' RACE reads via MiXCR and lists one record per CDR3 protein. The sample records 250,000 to 350,000 distinct CDR3 sequences, more than 20% being singletons. Study-wide results and caveats: Disease-linked clones were reportedly significantly enriched in matched ankylosing spondylitis synovial fluid.

Germline-derived CDR1 and CDR2 are MNHEY and SVGAGI. The CDR3 extends over 15 amino acids. This chain links TRBV6-5 with TRBJ1-1; TRBD1 is a possible D gene (6 bases). The clonotype comes from a female donor with ankylosing spondylitis or in good health (not recorded which). Sequenced: blood, either unsorted or a sorted T cell fraction (not recorded which). CDR3 residues: CASSHSIGGNTEAFF. The DNA of the CDR3 is TGTGCCAGCAGTCACTCGATAGGGGGGAACACTGAAGCTTTCTTT.